This T cell receptor beta chain was captured by sequencing in a study of neurological immune-mediated disorders. It was by 5'RACE with 10-nucleotide random UMIs that the cDNA was made. TCRdb re-called the 5' RACE reads with MiXCR, one entry per CDR3 protein. The table lists roughly 46,000 distinct CDR3 sequences, about 1.8% of them singletons. Study results and limitations: None of the CDR3 amino acid sequences in expanded clones turned up in more than one subject, which points to private repertoires in all groups. Phylogenetic grouping put 18 of 34 multiple sclerosis patients' repertoires into one related-CDR3 cluster, a possible signature. HTLV-1-associated myelopathy ranked highest for TCR clonal expansion and multiple sclerosis lowest, beneath healthy controls.

The germline CDR1 and CDR2 sequences are DFQATT and SNEGSKA (reference sequence). Trimming shortened V by 5 bases and J by 6 bases, and 14 bases separated the two germline ends. This CDR3 is 13 amino acids long. Many counts were recorded for this clonotype. What it recognizes is unknown. Input material: PBMCs. The origin of this receptor is a woman aged 40 to 50 with multiple sclerosis. This chain connects TRBV20-1 to TRBJ1-5, with D uncertain. The CDR3: CSAGGPSTQPQHF. The CDR3 DNA is TGCAGTGCTGGAGGGCCCTCGACTCAGCCCCAGCATTTT.